Listed here is a single T cell receptor (beta chain). Study processing details: Reference gene primer amplification in the assay estimated nucleated cell counts. Assay used: immunoSEQ multiplex PCR; TCRdb lists only in-frame clones, some missing. The V and J calls and the clone size are those of that table, but D and trimming were determined from the DNA. This sample has 150,000 to 200,000 clones, with 80% to 85% found just once. With 4 bases clipped from V and 1 base from J, the junction kept 5 bases outside the gene matches. Germline assignment: CDR1 GTSNPN and CDR2 SVGIG (reference sequence). There are 14 residues in the CDR3. This record belongs to a study of blood T cell repertoires in COVID-19. As for the study in general: The samples span acute and convalescent COVID-19 from the United States, Italy and Spain. PBMCs, B-cell-depleted T cells, or T cells provided the cDNA or gDNA that made up the material.

The sample consisted of peripheral blood. V usage is TRBV30 and J usage is TRBJ1-1; 8 bases agree with TRBD1. The sequence came from a human donor with acute or convalescent COVID-19. The donor label of this sample is uncertain. CDR3 region: CAWISGTGNTEAFF. CDR3 DNA: TGTGCCTGGATATCCGGGACAGGGAACACTGAAGCTTTCTTT.